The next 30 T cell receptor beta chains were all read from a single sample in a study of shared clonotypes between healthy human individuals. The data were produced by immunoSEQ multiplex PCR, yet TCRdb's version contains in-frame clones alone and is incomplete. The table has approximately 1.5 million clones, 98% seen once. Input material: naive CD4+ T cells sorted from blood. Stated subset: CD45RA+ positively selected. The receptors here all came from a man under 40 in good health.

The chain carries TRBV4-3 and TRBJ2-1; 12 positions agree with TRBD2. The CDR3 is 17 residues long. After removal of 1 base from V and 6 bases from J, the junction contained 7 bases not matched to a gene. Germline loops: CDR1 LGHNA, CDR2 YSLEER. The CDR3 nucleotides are TGCGCCAGCAGCCAAGGACTAGCGGGAGTTATTCCCAATGAGCAGTTCTTC. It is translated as CASSQGLAGVIPNEQFF.

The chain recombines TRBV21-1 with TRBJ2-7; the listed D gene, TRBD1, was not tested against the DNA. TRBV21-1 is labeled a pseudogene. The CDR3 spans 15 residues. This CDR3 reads CASSKAGTGVYEQYF. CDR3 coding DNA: TGTGCCAGCAGCAAAGCCGGGACAGGGGTCTACGAGCAGTACTTC.

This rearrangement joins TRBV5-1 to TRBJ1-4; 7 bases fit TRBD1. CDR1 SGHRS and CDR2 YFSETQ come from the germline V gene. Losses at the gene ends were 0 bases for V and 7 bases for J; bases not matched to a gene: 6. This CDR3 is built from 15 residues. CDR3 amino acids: CASSLGGGAGEKLFF. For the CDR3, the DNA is TGCGCCAGCAGCTTGGGAGGGGGCGCAGGTGAAAAACTGTTTTTT. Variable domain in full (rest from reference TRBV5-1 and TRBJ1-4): KAGVTQTPRYLIKTRGQQVTLSCSPISGHRSVSWYQQTPGQGLQFLFEYFSETQRNKGNFPGRFSGRQFSNSRSEMNVSTLELGDSALYLCASSLGGGAGEKLFFGSGTQLSVL.

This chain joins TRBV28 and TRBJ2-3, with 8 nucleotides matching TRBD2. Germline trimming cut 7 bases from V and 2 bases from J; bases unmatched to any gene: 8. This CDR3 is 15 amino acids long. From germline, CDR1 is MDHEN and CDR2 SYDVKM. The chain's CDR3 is CASTVGRADTDTQYF. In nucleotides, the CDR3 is TGTGCCAGCACCGTCGGGAGGGCAGACACAGATACGCAGTATTTT.

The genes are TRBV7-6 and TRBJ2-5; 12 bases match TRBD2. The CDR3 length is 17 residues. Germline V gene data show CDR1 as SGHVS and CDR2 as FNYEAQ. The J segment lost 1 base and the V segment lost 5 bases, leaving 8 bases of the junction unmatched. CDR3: CASSDKEGLAGQETQYF. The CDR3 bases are TGTGCCAGCAGCGACAAAGAGGGACTAGCGGGCCAAGAGACCCAGTACTTC.

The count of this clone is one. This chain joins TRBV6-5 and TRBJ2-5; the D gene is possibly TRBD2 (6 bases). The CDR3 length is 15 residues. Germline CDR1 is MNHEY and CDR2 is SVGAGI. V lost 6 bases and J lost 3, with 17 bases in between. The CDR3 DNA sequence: TGTGCCAGCAGATCAGGCGGGGCCGGGAAAGAGACCCAGTACTTC. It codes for CASRSGGAGKETQYF.

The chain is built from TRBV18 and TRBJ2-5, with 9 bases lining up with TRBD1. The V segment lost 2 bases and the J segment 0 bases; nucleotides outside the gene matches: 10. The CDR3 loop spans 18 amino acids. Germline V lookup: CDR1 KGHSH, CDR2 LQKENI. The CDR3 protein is CASSPRRGGTGNQETQYF. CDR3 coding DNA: TGTGCCAGCTCACCAAGGAGGGGCGGGACAGGGAACCAAGAGACCCAGTACTTC.

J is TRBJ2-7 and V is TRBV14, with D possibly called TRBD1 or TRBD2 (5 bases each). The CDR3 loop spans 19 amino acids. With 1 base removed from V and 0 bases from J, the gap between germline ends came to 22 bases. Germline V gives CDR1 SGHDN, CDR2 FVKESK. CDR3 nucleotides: TGTGCCAGCAGCCAAGCTGACAGATGGGCTAGCTCAAGCTCCTACGAGCAGTACTTC. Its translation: CASSQADRWASSSSYEQYF.

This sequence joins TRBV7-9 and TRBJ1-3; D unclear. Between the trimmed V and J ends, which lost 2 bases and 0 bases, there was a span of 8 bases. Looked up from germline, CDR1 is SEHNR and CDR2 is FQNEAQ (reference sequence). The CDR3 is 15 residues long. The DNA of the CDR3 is TGTGCCAGCAGCTTACCGCTCCTCTCTGGAAACACCATATATTTT. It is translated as CASSLPLLSGNTIYF. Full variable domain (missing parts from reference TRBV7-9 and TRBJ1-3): DTGVSQNPRHKITKRGQNVTFRCDPISEHNRLYWYRQTLGQGPEFLTYFQNEAQLEKSRLLSDRFSAERPKGSFSTLEIQRTEQGDSAMYLCASSLPLLSGNTIYFGEGSWLTVV.

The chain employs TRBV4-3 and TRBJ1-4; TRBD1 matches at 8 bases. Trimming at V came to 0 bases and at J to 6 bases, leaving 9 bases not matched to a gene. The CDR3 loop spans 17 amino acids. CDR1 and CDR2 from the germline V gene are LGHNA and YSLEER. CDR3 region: CASSQERSGGVYEKLFF. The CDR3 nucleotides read TGCGCCAGCAGCCAAGAGCGGTCAGGGGGCGTCTATGAAAAACTGTTTTTT.

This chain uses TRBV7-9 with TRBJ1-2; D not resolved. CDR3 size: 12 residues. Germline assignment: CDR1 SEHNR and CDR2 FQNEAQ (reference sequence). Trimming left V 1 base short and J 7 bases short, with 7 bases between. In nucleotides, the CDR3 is TGTGCCAGCAGCTTAGAACCTGGTGGCTACACCTTC. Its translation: CASSLEPGGYTF.

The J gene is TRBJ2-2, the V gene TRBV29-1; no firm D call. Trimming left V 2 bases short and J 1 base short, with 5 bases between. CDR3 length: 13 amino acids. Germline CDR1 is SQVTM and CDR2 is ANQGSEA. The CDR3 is CSVEQENTGELFF. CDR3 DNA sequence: TGCAGCGTTGAACAGGAGAACACCGGGGAGCTGTTTTTT.

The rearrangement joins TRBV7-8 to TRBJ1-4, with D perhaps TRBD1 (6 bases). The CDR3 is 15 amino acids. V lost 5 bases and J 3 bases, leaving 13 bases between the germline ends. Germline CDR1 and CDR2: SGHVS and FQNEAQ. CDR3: CASSLQGWANEKLFF. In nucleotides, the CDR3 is TGTGCCAGCAGCCTACAGGGTTGGGCTAATGAAAAACTGTTTTTT.

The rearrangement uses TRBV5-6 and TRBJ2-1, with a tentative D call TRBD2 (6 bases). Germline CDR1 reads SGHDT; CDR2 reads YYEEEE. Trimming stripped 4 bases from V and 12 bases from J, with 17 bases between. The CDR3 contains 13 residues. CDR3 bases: TGTGCCAGCAGCCAGACGGGCCCGGAGGGGCAGTTCTTC. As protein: CASSQTGPEGQFF.

CDR3 region: CAISEPGTRYNEQFF. CDR3 bases: TGTGCCATCAGTGAGCCCGGGACTAGGTACAATGAGCAGTTCTTC. The V and J genes are TRBV10-3 and TRBJ2-1, with 8 positions matching TRBD2. J lost 4 bases, V lost 2 bases, and 4 bases had no gene match. From germline, CDR1 is ENHRY and CDR2 SYGVKD. This CDR3 region has 15 residues.

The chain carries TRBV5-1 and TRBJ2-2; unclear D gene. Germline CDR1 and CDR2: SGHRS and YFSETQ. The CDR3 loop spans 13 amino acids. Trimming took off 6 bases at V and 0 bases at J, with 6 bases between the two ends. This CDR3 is CASTNPNTGELFF. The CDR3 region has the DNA TGCGCCAGCACAAACCCGAACACCGGGGAGCTGTTTTTT. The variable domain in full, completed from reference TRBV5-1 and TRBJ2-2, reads KAGVTQTPRYLIKTRGQQVTLSCSPISGHRSVSWYQQTPGQGLQFLFEYFSETQRNKGNFPGRFSGRQFSNSRSEMNVSTLELGDSALYLCASTNPNTGELFFGEGSRLTVL.

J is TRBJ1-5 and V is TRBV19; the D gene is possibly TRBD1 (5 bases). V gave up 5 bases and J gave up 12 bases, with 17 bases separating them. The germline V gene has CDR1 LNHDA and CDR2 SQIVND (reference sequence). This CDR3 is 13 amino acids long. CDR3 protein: CASSSPQLGHQHF. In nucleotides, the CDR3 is TGTGCCAGTAGTTCTCCACAGCTGGGGCACCAGCATTTT.

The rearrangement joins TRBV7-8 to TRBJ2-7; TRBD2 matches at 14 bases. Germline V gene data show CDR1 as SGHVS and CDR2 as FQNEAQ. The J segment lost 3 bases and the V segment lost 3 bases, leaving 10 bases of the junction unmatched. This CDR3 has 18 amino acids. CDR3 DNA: TGTGCCAGCAGCTTTCAACAGGGGACTAGCGGGAGAAGCTACGAGCAGTACTTC. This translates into CASSFQQGTSGRSYEQYF.

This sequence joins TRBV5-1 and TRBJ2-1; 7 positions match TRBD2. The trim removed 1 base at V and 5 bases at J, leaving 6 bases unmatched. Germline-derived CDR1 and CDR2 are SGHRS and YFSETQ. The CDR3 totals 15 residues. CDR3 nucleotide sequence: TGCGCCAGCAGCTTGACACTAGCGACCAACAATGAGCAGTTCTTC. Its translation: CASSLTLATNNEQFF.

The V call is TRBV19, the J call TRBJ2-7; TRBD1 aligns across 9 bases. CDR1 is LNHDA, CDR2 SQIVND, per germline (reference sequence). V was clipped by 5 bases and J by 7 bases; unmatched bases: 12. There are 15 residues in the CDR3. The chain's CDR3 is CASSAQGARYGEQYF. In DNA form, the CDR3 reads TGTGCCAGTAGTGCACAGGGGGCTAGGTACGGAGAGCAGTACTTC.

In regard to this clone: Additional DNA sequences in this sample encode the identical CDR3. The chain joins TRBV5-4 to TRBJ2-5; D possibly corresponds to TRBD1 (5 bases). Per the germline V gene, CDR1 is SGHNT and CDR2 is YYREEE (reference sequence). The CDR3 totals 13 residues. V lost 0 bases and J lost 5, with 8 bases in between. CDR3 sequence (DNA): TGTGCCAGCAGCTTGGCAGGGTTGGAGACCCAGTACTTC. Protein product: CASSLAGLETQYF.

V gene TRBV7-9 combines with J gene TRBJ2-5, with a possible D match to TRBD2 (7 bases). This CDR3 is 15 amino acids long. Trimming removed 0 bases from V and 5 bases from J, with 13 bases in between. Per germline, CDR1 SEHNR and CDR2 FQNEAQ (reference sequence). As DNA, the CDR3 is TGTGCCAGCAGCTTAGCGCGAGGGGGGGTGGAGACCCAGTACTTC. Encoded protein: CASSLARGGVETQYF.

The DNA for the CDR3 is TGTGCCAGCAGCGGACAGGGGCACCCTTCCACCTTC. Translated: CASSGQGHPSTF. V gene TRBV28 combines with J gene TRBJ1-2; 9 bases map to TRBD1. The CDR3 runs 12 residues. V shed 6 bases, J shed 13 bases, and the junction held 9 bases outside the gene matches. CDR1 and CDR2 from the germline V gene are MDHEN and SYDVKM.

For the CDR3, the DNA is TGTGCCAGCACCGACTCTGGAAACACCATATATTTT. Its protein product is CASTDSGNTIYF. The chain recombines TRBV5-5 with TRBJ1-3; D remains unclear. With 6 bases removed from V and 0 bases from J, the gap between germline ends came to 4 bases. Germline CDR1 is SGHKS and CDR2 is YYEKEE (reference sequence). The CDR3 runs 12 residues.

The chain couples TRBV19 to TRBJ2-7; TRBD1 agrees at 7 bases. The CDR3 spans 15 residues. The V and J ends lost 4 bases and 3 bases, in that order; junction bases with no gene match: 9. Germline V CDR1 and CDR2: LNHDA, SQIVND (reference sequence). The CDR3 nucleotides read TGTGCCAGTAGTACGTCAGGGGGTTACGGCTACGAGCAGTACTTC. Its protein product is CASSTSGGYGYEQYF. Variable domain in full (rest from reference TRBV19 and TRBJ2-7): DGGITQSPKYLFRKEGQNVTLSCEQNLNHDAMYWYRQDPGQGLRLIYYSQIVNDFQKGDIAEGYSVSREKKESFPLTVTSAQKNPTAFYLCASSTSGGYGYEQYFGPGTRLTVT.

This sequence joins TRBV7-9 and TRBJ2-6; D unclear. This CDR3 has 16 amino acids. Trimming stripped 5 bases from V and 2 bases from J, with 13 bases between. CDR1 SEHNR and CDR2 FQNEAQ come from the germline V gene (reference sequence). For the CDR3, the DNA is TGTGCCAGCAGCCCAAGTTTCCGGGCTGGGGCCAACGTCCTGACTTTC. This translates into CASSPSFRAGANVLTF. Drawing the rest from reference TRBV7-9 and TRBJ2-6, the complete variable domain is DTGVSQNPRHKITKRGQNVTFRCDPISEHNRLYWYRQTLGQGPEFLTYFQNEAQLEKSRLLSDRFSAERPKGSFSTLEIQRTEQGDSAMYLCASSPSFRAGANVLTFGAGSRLTVL.

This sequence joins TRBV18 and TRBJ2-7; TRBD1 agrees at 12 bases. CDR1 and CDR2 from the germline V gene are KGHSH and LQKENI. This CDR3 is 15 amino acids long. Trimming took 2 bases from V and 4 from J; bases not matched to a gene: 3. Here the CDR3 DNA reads TGTGCCAGCTCACCAACGGGACAGGGGGCTTACGAGCAGTACTTC. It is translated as CASSPTGQGAYEQYF.

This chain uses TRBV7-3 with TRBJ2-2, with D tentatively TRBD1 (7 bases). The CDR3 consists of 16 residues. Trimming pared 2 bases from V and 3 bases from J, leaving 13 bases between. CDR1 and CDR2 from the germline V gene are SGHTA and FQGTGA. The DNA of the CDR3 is TGTGCCAGCAGCTTAGGAGGGGGCGTGGACACCGGGGAGCTGTTTTTT. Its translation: CASSLGGGVDTGELFF.

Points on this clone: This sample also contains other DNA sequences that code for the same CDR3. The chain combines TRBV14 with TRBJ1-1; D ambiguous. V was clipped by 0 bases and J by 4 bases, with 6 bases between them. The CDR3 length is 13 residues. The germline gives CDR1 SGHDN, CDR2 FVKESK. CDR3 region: CASSQDRGTEAFF. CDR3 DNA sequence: TGTGCCAGCAGCCAAGATCGCGGCACTGAAGCTTTCTTT.

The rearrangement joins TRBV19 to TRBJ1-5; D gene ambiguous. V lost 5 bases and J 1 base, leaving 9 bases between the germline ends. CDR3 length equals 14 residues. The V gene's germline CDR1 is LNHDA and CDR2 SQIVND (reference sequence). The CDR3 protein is CASSPPVSNQPQHF. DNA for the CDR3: TGTGCCAGTAGTCCTCCGGTGAGCAATCAGCCCCAGCATTTT.